A single sample is the source of the 25 T cell receptor beta chains below, sequenced in a study of blood T cell repertoires in COVID-19. The protocol was immunoSEQ multiplex PCR, while the TCRdb copy is restricted to in-frame clones and leaves out a portion. The data hold tens of thousands of clones, with around nine tenths observed a single time. What was sequenced was peripheral blood. The source of these receptors is an elderly man with acute or convalescent COVID-19.

This rearrangement joins TRBV5-8 to TRBJ2-1; TRBD2 agrees at 15 bases. The CDR3 is 14 residues long. Germline V gives CDR1 SGHTS, CDR2 YDEGEE. V was clipped by 4 bases and J by 9 bases; unmatched bases: 2. CDR3 protein: CASSRTSGGAEQFF. The CDR3 nucleotides read TGTGCCAGCAGCCGGACTAGCGGGGGGGCTGAGCAGTTCTTC.

The CDR3 sequence: CASQQGAAGELFF. The CDR3, as DNA: TGTGCCAGCCAACAGGGGGCCGCCGGGGAGCTGTTTTTT. J is TRBJ2-2 and V is TRBV5-4; 9 nucleotides agree with TRBD1. Losses at the gene ends were 7 bases for V and 6 bases for J; bases not matched to a gene: 4. Germline assignment: CDR1 SGHNT and CDR2 YYREEE (reference sequence). The CDR3 is 13 residues long.

The V call is TRBV6-2 or TRBV6-3, the J call TRBJ1-5, with TRBD1 as a possible D gene (5 bases). Germline CDR1 MNHEY, CDR2 SVGEGT. Trimming cost V 0 bases and J 9 bases, with 12 bases left between them. The length of the CDR3 is 14 residues. CDR3 DNA: TGTGCCAGCAGTTACTCGGGGGGGGAACGGCCCCAGCATTTT. Protein sequence: CASSYSGGERPQHF.

The CDR3 loop is CASSLTGTASGNTIYF. DNA of the CDR3: TGCGCCAGCAGCTTGACAGGGACAGCTTCTGGAAACACCATATATTTT. The chain joins TRBV5-1 to TRBJ1-3; 7 positions agree with TRBD1. The ends lost 1 base at V and 1 base at J; junction bases unmatched: 5. The CDR3 length is 16 residues. Germline CDR1 is SGHRS and CDR2 is YFSETQ. Together with reference TRBV5-1 and TRBJ1-3, the CDR3 gives the full variable domain: KAGVTQTPRYLIKTRGQQVTLSCSPISGHRSVSWYQQTPGQGLQFLFEYFSETQRNKGNFPGRFSGRQFSNSRSEMNVSTLELGDSALYLCASSLTGTASGNTIYFGEGSWLTVV.

J is TRBJ2-1 and V is TRBV6-2 or TRBV6-3, with D unresolved. The CDR3 contains 17 residues. V was shortened by 6 bases and J by 3 bases, with 21 bases between the two germline ends. From germline, CDR1 is MNHEY and CDR2 SVGEGT. The CDR3 reads CASSPDRLGPHYNEQFF. The DNA for the CDR3 is TGTGCCAGCAGCCCCGACCGCTTGGGCCCTCACTACAATGAGCAGTTCTTC.

V and J are TRBV27 and TRBJ1-5, with no clear D. The germline CDR1 and CDR2 sequences are MNHEY and SMNVEV (reference sequence). The V end was cut by 0 bases, the J end by 0 bases, with 6 bases between. The CDR3 runs 15 residues. CDR3 DNA sequence: TGTGCCAGCAGTTTATCCACATATAGCAATCAGCCCCAGCATTTT. This codes for CASSLSTYSNQPQHF.

The genes are TRBV29-1 and TRBJ2-3; 8 nucleotides line up with TRBD2. Per germline, CDR1 SQVTM and CDR2 ANQGSEA. The CDR3 runs 15 residues. The V gene end was trimmed by 4 bases and the J gene end by 2 bases; junction bases not matched to a gene: 8. The CDR3 DNA is TGCAGCGTTGCCCATGGGCGGGGGGTCACAGATACGCAGTATTTT. This encodes CSVAHGRGVTDTQYF.

The chain carries TRBV11-2 and TRBJ1-2; a weak D match, TRBD1 (6 bases). The CDR3 runs to 13 residues. Trimming removed 4 bases at V and 4 bases at J, with 10 bases between. The V gene's germline CDR1 is SGHAT and CDR2 FQNNGV. CDR3 DNA sequence: TGTGCCAGCAGCTCCGGGACACCCTATGGCTACACCTTC. As protein: CASSSGTPYGYTF. The complete variable domain, with remaining parts taken from reference TRBV11-2 and TRBJ1-2, reads EAGVAQSPRYKIIEKRQSVAFWCNPISGHATLYWYQQILGQGPKLLIQFQNNGVVDDSQLPKDRFSAERLKGVDSTLKIQPAKLEDSAVYLCASSSGTPYGYTFGSGTRLTVV.

The V and J genes are TRBV6-5 and TRBJ2-7, with 7 nucleotides matching TRBD2. Germline V lookup: CDR1 MNHEY, CDR2 SVGAGI. The CDR3 runs 12 residues. The DNA for the CDR3 is TGTGCATCGGGGGGACCTTCCTACGAGCAGTACTTC. It translates to CASGGPSYEQYF.

This clone was counted a single time. The junction departs from germline at one end; a sequencing error may be responsible. The chain has TRBV7-7 and TRBJ2-3; 10 nucleotides line up with TRBD2. The CDR3 has 15 amino acids. The germline gives CDR1 SSHAT, CDR2 FNYEAQ (reference sequence). CDR3 amino acids: CASSLSAGGPGTQYF. CDR3 sequence (DNA): TGTGCTAGCAGCTTATCAGCGGGGGGGCCGGGTACGCAGTATTTT.

The genes are TRBV9 and TRBJ2-1, with TRBD2 matching over 13 bases. J lost 5 bases, V lost 4 bases, and 3 bases had no gene match. Germline loops: CDR1 SGDLS, CDR2 YYNGEE. This CDR3 contains 15 residues. CDR3 sequence (DNA): TGTGCCAGCAGCCGAACTAGCGGGGGGGACAATGAGCAGTTCTTC. This sequence encodes CASSRTSGGDNEQFF. Looking up the rest from reference TRBV9 and TRBJ2-1 gives the full variable domain: DSGVTQTPKHLITATGQRVTLRCSPRSGDLSVYWYQQSLDQGLQFLIQYYNGEERAKGNILERFSAQQFPDLHSELNLSSLELGDSALYFCASSRTSGGDNEQFFGPGTRLTVL.

The chain joins TRBV25-1 to TRBJ1-6; TRBD1 might be the D (6 bases). CDR3 length: 15 amino acids. Germline-derived CDR1 and CDR2 are MGHDK and SYGVNS. Deletions cut 1 base from V and 13 bases from J, with 17 bases between. In nucleotides, the CDR3 is TGTGCCAGCAGTGAATCGGACAGTCCCCAATCTCCCCTCCACTTT. It specifies CASSESDSPQSPLHF. Supplemented by reference TRBV25-1 and TRBJ1-6, the full variable domain reads EADIYQTPRYLVIGTGKKITLECSQTMGHDKMYWYQQDPGMELHLIHYSYGVNSTEKGDLSSESTVSRIRTEHFPLTLESARPSHTSQYLCASSESDSPQSPLHFGNGTRLTVT.

This chain joins TRBV7-2 and TRBJ2-3, with 10 bases aligning to TRBD2. This CDR3 comprises 19 residues. The J segment lost 0 bases and the V segment lost 4 bases, leaving 13 bases of the junction unmatched. Per germline, CDR1 SGHTA and CDR2 FQGNSA. The CDR3 protein is CASSSPRGLAESSTDTQYF. The CDR3, as DNA: TGTGCCAGCAGCTCTCCCCGCGGACTAGCGGAGTCCAGCACAGATACGCAGTATTTT. Together with reference TRBV7-2 and TRBJ2-3, the CDR3 gives the full variable domain: GAGVSQSPSNKVTEKGKDVELRCDPISGHTALYWYRQSLGQGLEFLIYFQGNSAPDKSGLPSDRFSAERTGGSVSTLTIQRTQQEDSAVYLCASSSPRGLAESSTDTQYFGPGTRLTVL.

This clone was seen just once. This chain links TRBV7-2 with TRBJ2-7, with D perhaps matching TRBD2 (7 bases). The V gene lost 2 bases and the J gene lost 3 bases, with 14 bases spanning the gap. This CDR3 is 15 amino acids long. CDR1 is SGHTA, CDR2 FQGNSA, per germline. CDR3 sequence (DNA): TGTGCCAGCAGCTTATCGGCGGGGGCACTCTACGAGCAGTACTTC. It is translated as CASSLSAGALYEQYF.

The V call is TRBV4-1, the J call TRBJ1-1; D is ambiguous. The length of the CDR3 is 15 residues. Trimming took 1 base from V and 0 from J, leaving 9 bases between them. The germline V gene encodes CDR1 MGHRA and CDR2 YSYEKL. The CDR3 DNA sequence: TGCGCCAGCAGCCAAGCAGACACCATGAACACTGAAGCTTTCTTT. It specifies CASSQADTMNTEAFF.

The CDR3 here is CASSPGGTDTQYF. DNA for the CDR3: TGTGCCAGTAGTCCCGGAGGGACAGATACGCAGTATTTT. The rearrangement joins TRBV19 to TRBJ2-3, with TRBD2 as a possible D gene (6 bases). Looked up from germline, CDR1 is LNHDA and CDR2 is SQIVND (reference sequence). The CDR3 spans 13 residues. The ends were cut back, 5 bases at V and 3 bases at J, with 9 bases in the middle.

The J gene is TRBJ1-1, the V gene TRBV10-3, with TRBD1 as a possible D gene (5 bases). This CDR3 comprises 14 residues. V lost 3 bases, J lost 1 base, and 9 bases lay in between. Germline V gene lookup returns CDR1 ENHRY and CDR2 SYGVKD. The CDR3 region is CAISEGDSNTEAFF. CDR3 coding DNA: TGTGCCATCAGTGAAGGGGATTCGAACACTGAAGCTTTCTTT.

The J gene is TRBJ1-4, the V gene TRBV4-2; D is uncertain. Germline V CDR1 and CDR2: LGHNA, YNFKEQ. The CDR3 runs 16 residues. Trimming shortened V by 0 bases and J by 8 bases, and 16 bases separated the two germline ends. CDR3 bases: TGTGCCAGCAGCCAAGATCGCGGGTTTAATGGAGAAAAACTGTTTTTT. Amino acids: CASSQDRGFNGEKLFF.

The rearrangement links TRBV5-1 to TRBJ2-1; 12 nucleotides match TRBD1. J lost 12 bases, V lost 0 bases, and 22 bases had no gene match. In germline, CDR1 is SGHRS, CDR2 YFSETQ. The CDR3 length is 20 residues. CDR3 sequence reads: CASSLVRTEKDRDRGQRQFF. The CDR3 DNA is TGCGCCAGCAGCTTGGTTCGGACAGAAAAAGACCGGGACAGGGGGCAACGGCAGTTCTTC.

J is TRBJ2-3 and V is TRBV4-1; D may be TRBD2 (6 bases). The CDR3 extends over 17 amino acids. Trimming removed 0 bases at V and 5 bases at J, with 18 bases between. Germline V gene data show CDR1 as MGHRA and CDR2 as YSYEKL. This CDR3 reads CASSQDGVRAGRDTQYF. The CDR3 DNA reads as TGCGCCAGCAGCCAAGATGGGGTTAGGGCGGGGAGAGATACGCAGTATTTT.

The chain is built from TRBV9 and TRBJ2-7; D remains ambiguous. CDR3 size: 14 residues. Trimming took 0 bases from V and 2 from J, leaving 9 bases between them. CDR1 is SGDLS, CDR2 YYNGEE, per germline. The CDR3 loop reads CASSVDFFTYEQYF. The CDR3 bases are TGTGCCAGCAGCGTAGATTTTTTTACCTACGAGCAGTACTTC.

This chain uses TRBV5-1 with TRBJ2-7, with D perhaps TRBD2 (5 bases). The CDR3 is 14 amino acids. The V gene's germline CDR1 is SGHRS and CDR2 YFSETQ. Trimming removed 0 bases at V and 0 bases at J, with 7 bases between. The CDR3: CASSLERHSYEQYF. As DNA, the CDR3 is TGCGCCAGCAGCTTGGAGCGGCACTCCTACGAGCAGTACTTC.

This clone was counted a single time. V and J are TRBV7-6 and TRBJ1-1; 10 bases line up with TRBD1. Trimming cost V 4 bases and J 11 bases; bases outside gene matches: 16. The CDR3 has 16 amino acids. Germline CDR1 SGHVS, CDR2 FNYEAQ. CDR3 coding DNA: TGTGCCAGCAGCTCCGTAGTACCGGGACAGGGGACTCGGGCTTTCTTT. The encoded protein is CASSSVVPGQGTRAFF. The full variable domain, rest sourced from reference TRBV7-6 and TRBJ1-1, is GAGVSQSPRYKVTKRGQDVALRCDPISGHVSLYWYRQALGQGPEFLTYFNYEAQQDKSGLPNDRFSAERPEGSISTLTIQRTEQRDSAMYRCASSSVVPGQGTRAFFGQGTRLTVV.

The chain carries TRBV30 and TRBJ2-7; D might be TRBD1 (5 bases). V was shortened by 0 bases and J by 3 bases, with 12 bases between the two germline ends. The CDR3 sequence is 14 residues long. The germline CDR1 and CDR2 sequences are GTSNPN and SVGIG (reference sequence). The CDR3 sequence: CAWSVGAGLYEQYF. The CDR3 DNA follows: TGTGCCTGGAGTGTAGGGGCAGGTCTCTACGAGCAGTACTTC. Variable domain in full (rest from reference TRBV30 and TRBJ2-7): SQTIHQWPATLVQPVGSPLSLECTVEGTSNPNLYWYRQAAGRGLQLLFYSVGIGQISSEVPQNLSASRPQDRQFILSSKKLLLSDSGFYLCAWSVGAGLYEQYFGPGTRLTVT.

This sequence joins TRBV28 and TRBJ2-3; 8 bases line up with TRBD1. V lost 5 bases to trimming and J lost 5 bases; unmatched junction nucleotides: 3. CDR1 is MDHEN, CDR2 SYDVKM, per germline. The length of the CDR3 is 13 residues. CDR3 nucleotide sequence: TGTGCCAGCAGTCAGGGGGCTGGAGATACGCAGTATTTT. This sequence encodes CASSQGAGDTQYF.